This T cell receptor (beta chain) was profiled in a study of T cell responses to AZD1222 COVID-19 vaccine. Only in-frame clones appear in the TCRdb table, and some are missing; sequencing was by immunoSEQ multiplex PCR. The sample lists more than 95,000 clones, 88% occurring once. Germline CDR1 reads SGHNT; CDR2 reads YENEEA. CDR3 length: 14 residues. V was clipped by 2 bases and J by 1 base, with 7 bases between them. Whole-study results and caveats: Only a handful of AZD1222 recipients were seropositive at baseline. Among the donors, most were white British and more were female, and clonal diversity was possibly underestimated.

This clone was counted a few times. Antigen specificity is unknown. Other DNA sequences in this sample translate to the same CDR3. The receptor's source is an adult in good health. V gene TRBV11-3 combines with J gene TRBJ2-3, with D maybe TRBD2 (5 bases). The sample was peripheral blood, taken on day 0 of AZD1222 vaccination. CDR3 region: CASSLRGRTDTQYF. CDR3 bases: TGTGCCAGCAGCTTACGCGGGCGCACAGATACGCAGTATTTT.